This entry is about one T cell receptor (beta chain). TCRdb keeps only in-frame clones here, not all; method: immunoSEQ multiplex PCR. The data hold about 110,000 clones, with roughly nine tenths observed a single time. The sample comes from a study of blood T cell repertoires in COVID-19. In the study overall: Acute-phase and convalescent COVID-19 samples originated in the United States, Italy and Spain. In each case, the material was cDNA or gDNA derived from T cells, B-cell-depleted T cells, or PBMCs.

The germline V gene encodes CDR1 SGHRS and CDR2 YFSETQ. Trimming at V came to 3 bases and at J to 4 bases, leaving 2 bases not matched to a gene. The CDR3 contains 15 residues. The rearrangement links TRBV5-1 to TRBJ2-1; TRBD2 matches at 12 bases. The sequence came from a man in his forties with active or convalescent COVID-19. The material sequenced was peripheral blood. Written as DNA, the CDR3 is TGCGCCAGCAGCTCTGGACTAGCGGGGTACAATGAGCAGTTCTTC. Its translation is CASSSGLAGYNEQFF.